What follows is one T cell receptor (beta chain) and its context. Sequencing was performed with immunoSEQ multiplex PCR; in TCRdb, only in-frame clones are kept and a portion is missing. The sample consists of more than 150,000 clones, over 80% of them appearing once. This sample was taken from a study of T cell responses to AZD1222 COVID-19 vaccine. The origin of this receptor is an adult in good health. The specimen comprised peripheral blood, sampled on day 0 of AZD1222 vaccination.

The CDR3 DNA sequence: TGTGCCAGCACCCCAAGTGGGGAGCCGTATGGCTACACCTTC. Translating gives CASTPSGEPYGYTF. This chain joins TRBV3-1 (or the pseudogene TRBV3-2) and TRBJ1-2; no clear D gene. CDR3 length: 14 residues. Trimming removed 7 bases at V and 5 bases at J, with 17 bases between. The germline CDR1 and CDR2 sequences are LGHDT and YNNKEL (reference sequence).